This TCR beta chain was found in a study of vaccination and CD4 T cells after COVID-19. The wider study: Sampling after COVID took place at a median of around 91 days (range 35 to 161) following diagnosis. For post-vaccine samples, collection took place a median around 73 days after dose two, ranging from 14 to 241.

V lost 5 bases to trimming and J lost 2 bases, with 16 bases between them. The CDR3 covers 15 residues. The germline V gene encodes CDR1 MDHEN and CDR2 SYDVKM. The treatment: 10-day PBMC culture with coronavirus spike peptide pools or control peptides (ViraFEST assay). Wells contained some 1.9 million PBMCs each, and these were cultured with about 10 IU/ml IL-2 and around 10 ug/ml peptide pools. A word on this clonotype: The antigen is undetermined.

Researchers used the Oncomine TCR Beta short-read assay to sequence DNA from cultured CD4+ T cells. From cultured CD4+ T cells, genomic DNA was extracted. TCRdb passed the PCR reads through MiXCR, listing each CDR3 protein once. This repertoire shows roughly 13,000 distinct CDR3 sequences, about a third found once; its top ten account for about an eighth. The receptor comes from a human donor who had recovered from COVID-19. The rearrangement uses TRBV28 and TRBJ2-7; the D call may be TRBD1 or TRBD2 (5 bases each). The sample taken for sequencing was CD4+ T cells from blood, cultured in vitro. The CDR3 region has the DNA TGTGCCAGCAGTACCTACGGGACGGCACCCTACGAGCAGTACTTC. This codes for CASSTYGTAPYEQYF.